These 5 T cell receptor beta chains share one sample of origin, sequenced in a study of shared clonotypes between healthy human individuals. Clones were sequenced by immunoSEQ multiplex PCR, and TCRdb holds only the in-frame ones, with some missing. The sample shows around 440,000 clones, around 77% of them seen only once. The sample comprised PBMCs. The source is a middle-aged woman in good health. Some clones in this sample may be carry-over from other donors' samples.

The chain couples TRBV7-2 to TRBJ2-4; 12 bases are shared with TRBD2. With V trimmed by 5 bases and J by 10 bases, 9 bases remained unmatched. Germline values: CDR1 SGHTA, CDR2 FQGNSA. CDR3 length equals 15 residues. The CDR3 nucleotides are TGTGCCAGCAGCCAAATTGCGGGACTAGCGGGTATTCAGTACTTC. Protein product: CASSQIAGLAGIQYF.

This chain joins TRBV30 and TRBJ1-2; 9 nucleotides line up with TRBD1. CDR3 length equals 13 residues. In germline, CDR1 is GTSNPN, CDR2 SVGIG (reference sequence). Trimming removed 5 bases from V and 6 bases from J; junction bases left unmatched: 7. The CDR3 loop is CAWFGQGFDGYTF. As DNA, the CDR3 is TGTGCCTGGTTCGGACAGGGGTTCGATGGCTACACCTTC.

The CDR3, as DNA: TGTGCCAGTAGAAACCTCCGGGCCTCACCCTACGAGCAGTACTTC. Translation gives CASRNLRASPYEQYF. The chain carries TRBV19 and TRBJ2-7; no clear D. CDR1 is LNHDA, CDR2 SQIVND, per germline (reference sequence). V was trimmed by 6 bases and J by 2 bases, leaving 17 bases between them. The CDR3 runs 15 residues.

With respect to this clone: Other nucleotide sequences from this sample produce the same CDR3. The chain links TRBV2 to TRBJ1-3; D may be TRBD1 (6 bases). The CDR3 is made up of 17 amino acids. Between the trimmed V and J ends, which lost 4 bases and 7 bases, there was a span of 23 bases. Germline values: CDR1 SNHLY, CDR2 FYNNEI. Here the CDR3 DNA reads TGTGCCAGCAGTGCCGGGACACTCAACTCGGAGGGGAACACCATATATTTT. Protein sequence: CASSAGTLNSEGNTIYF.

This chain connects TRBV25-1 to TRBJ2-6; no clear D gene. Trimming left V 7 bases short and J 0 bases short, with 7 bases between. Germline CDR1 MGHDK, CDR2 SYGVNS. The CDR3 spans 14 residues. Here the CDR3 reads CASKVPSGANVLTF. CDR3 bases: TGTGCCAGCAAAGTGCCCTCTGGGGCCAACGTCCTGACTTTC.